These T cell receptor beta chains were read from a single sample in a study of T-cell memory formation after mild COVID-19. TCRdb re-called the 5' RACE reads with MiXCR, one entry per CDR3 protein. The sample lists under 600,000 distinct CDR3 sequences, less than 25% seen once, with about 8.2% in the top ten. The source material was PBMCs or a T cell subset sorted from them (not recorded which). The receptors here all came from an adult woman who had mild COVID-19 (a few samples of this study predate the infection). Cell type and time point are not known. The CDR3 runs from the conserved cysteine through the conserved F or W. D genes are given only for firm matches. Expanded clones are given a class, and other clones once, few, many or no size at all.

TRBD1	TRBJ1-3	-	TRBV6-5	TGTGCCAGCAGGTCAGGACAGGGCGTCTCTGGAAACACCATATATTTT	CASRSGQGVSGNTIYF
TRBD2	TRBJ2-3	-	TRBV7-9	TGTGCCAGCAGCTCCACAATGGGACTAGCGGGAGATGGCGCAGATACGCAGTATTTT	CASSSTMGLAGDGADTQYF
TRBD2	TRBJ2-4	-	TRBV12-3/TRBV12-4	TGTGCCAGCAGTTCGGGACTAGCGGGAGCCAAAAACATTCAGTACTTC	CASSSGLAGAKNIQYF
-	TRBJ2-3	-	TRBV4-1	TGCGCCAGCAGCCAAGGGTATACGCAGTATTTT	CASSQGYTQYF
-	TRBJ2-2	-	TRBV6-5	TGTGCCAGCAGTTACTCGAAACCAACCGGGGAGCTGTTTTTT	CASSYSKPTGELFF
-	TRBJ1-2	-	TRBV5-1	TGCGCCAGCATGGGTGATTCCTACTATGGCTACACCTTC	CASMGDSYYGYTF
-	TRBJ1-1	few	TRBV6-2/TRBV6-3	TGTGCCACCCGTGGGACGGGGAACACTGAAGCTTTCTTT	CATRGTGNTEAFF
-	TRBJ2-7	-	TRBV12-3/TRBV12-4	TGTGCCAGCACCCCGGGACAAGATCGCGAGCAGTACTTC	CASTPGQDREQYF
-	TRBJ2-4	-	TRBV19	TGTGCCAGTAGTATAGTAGGCGGAGTGAAAAACATTCAGTACTTC	CASSIVGGVKNIQYF
-	TRBJ1-3	few	TRBV2	TGTGCCAGCAGTGTAAGAGGAAGCTCTGGAAACACCATATATTTT	CASSVRGSSGNTIYF
-	TRBJ2-3	few	TRBV7-9	TGTGCCAGCAGCTTTGGGGACGGGGCAGATACGCAGTATTTT	CASSFGDGADTQYF
-	TRBJ2-3	few	TRBV7-2	TGTGCCAGCAGCTCCCCCGGGGGCTCCACAGATACGCAGTATTTT	CASSSPGGSTDTQYF
TRBD1	TRBJ2-3	-	TRBV11-3	TGTGCCAGCAGCTCAGTGACGGGACAGGGCGTCTTCAAGGCGCAGTATTTT	CASSSVTGQGVFKAQYF
-	TRBJ1-1	few	TRBV6-1	TGTGTCCTAGGTGTTAACACTGAAGCTTTCTTT	CVLGVNTEAFF
-	TRBJ2-3	few	TRBV28	TGTGCCAGCAGTTTACCGGGAATAAGGACAGATACGCAGTATTTT	CASSLPGIRTDTQYF
TRBD2	TRBJ2-7	few	TRBV20-1	TGCAGTGCTAGGCTAGCGGGAGGGCAGGAGCAGTACTTC	CSARLAGGQEQYF
-	TRBJ2-7	few	TRBV27	TGTGCCAGCAGTTCACCCTCGCAGCGGGACAGAGCCCAGTACTTC	CASSSPSQRDRAQYF
-	TRBJ1-5	-	TRBV4-3	TGCGCCAGCAGCCAAGATCGGGAAATTACTACCCATCAGCCCCAGCATTTT	CASSQDREITTHQPQHF
-	TRBJ2-1	few	TRBV14	TGTGCCAGCAGCCAAGAGGGGCCGGCCTACTCCTACAATGAGCAGTTCTTC	CASSQEGPAYSYNEQFF
TRBD2	TRBJ2-2	-	TRBV29-1	TGCAGCGTGGCGGGACTAGCGGCGAACACCGGGGAGCTGTTTTTT	CSVAGLAANTGELFF
TRBD2	TRBJ2-3	-	TRBV7-6	TGTGCCAGCAGAAGCGGGGGGGCCGCAGATACGCAGTATTTT	CASRSGGAADTQYF
-	TRBJ2-1	-	TRBV14	TGTGCCAGCAGCCAAGATATTGGCAGGGTTGCGAATGAGCAGTTCTTC	CASSQDIGRVANEQFF
-	TRBJ2-7	many	TRBV7-2	TGTGCCAGCAGCCTAGCCGCGCGCTACGAGCAGTACTTC	CASSLAARYEQYF
TRBD1	TRBJ2-3	-	TRBV4-1	TGCGCCAGCAGCACCGGGACAGACATCACAGATACGCAGTATTTT	CASSTGTDITDTQYF
-	TRBJ2-7	few	TRBV7-9	TGTGCCAGCAGCCTGAGCAACGGGGGACTGACCTACGAGCAGTACTTC	CASSLSNGGLTYEQYF
TRBD1	TRBJ1-4	few	TRBV7-3	TGTGCCAGCAGTCGCTCAGGGGGTCCGGATGAAAAACTGTTTTTT	CASSRSGGPDEKLFF
TRBD2	TRBJ2-3	-	TRBV4-2	TGTGCCAGCAGCCAGGGACTAGCGGGTAGTTTGACAGATACGCAGTATTTT	CASSQGLAGSLTDTQYF
-	TRBJ1-2	-	TRBV29-1	TGCAGCGTTGAAGATCCCGACAGGCAGGGCGGCTACACCTTC	CSVEDPDRQGGYTF
TRBD1	TRBJ2-7	few	TRBV2	TGTGCCAGCAGTGAAAGGGACAGGATACAGTACTTC	CASSERDRIQYF